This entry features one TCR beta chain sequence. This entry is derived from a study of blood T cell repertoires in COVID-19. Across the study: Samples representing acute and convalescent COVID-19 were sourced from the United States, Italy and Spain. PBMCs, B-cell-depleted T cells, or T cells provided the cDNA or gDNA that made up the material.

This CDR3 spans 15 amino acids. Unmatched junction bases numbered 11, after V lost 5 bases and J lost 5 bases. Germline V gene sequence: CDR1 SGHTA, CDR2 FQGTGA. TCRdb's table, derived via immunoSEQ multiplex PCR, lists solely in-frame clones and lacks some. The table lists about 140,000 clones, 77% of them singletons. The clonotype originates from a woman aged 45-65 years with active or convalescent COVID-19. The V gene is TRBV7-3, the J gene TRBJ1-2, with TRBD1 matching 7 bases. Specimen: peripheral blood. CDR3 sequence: CASSETPGTAYGYTF. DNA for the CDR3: TGTGCCAGCAGCGAAACCCCCGGGACAGCTTATGGCTACACCTTC. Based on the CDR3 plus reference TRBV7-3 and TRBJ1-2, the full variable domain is GAGVSQTPSNKVTEKGKYVELRCDPISGHTALYWYRQSLGQGPEFLIYFQGTGAADDSGLPNDRFFAVRPEGSVSTLKIQRTERGDSAVYLCASSETPGTAYGYTFGSGTRLTVV.